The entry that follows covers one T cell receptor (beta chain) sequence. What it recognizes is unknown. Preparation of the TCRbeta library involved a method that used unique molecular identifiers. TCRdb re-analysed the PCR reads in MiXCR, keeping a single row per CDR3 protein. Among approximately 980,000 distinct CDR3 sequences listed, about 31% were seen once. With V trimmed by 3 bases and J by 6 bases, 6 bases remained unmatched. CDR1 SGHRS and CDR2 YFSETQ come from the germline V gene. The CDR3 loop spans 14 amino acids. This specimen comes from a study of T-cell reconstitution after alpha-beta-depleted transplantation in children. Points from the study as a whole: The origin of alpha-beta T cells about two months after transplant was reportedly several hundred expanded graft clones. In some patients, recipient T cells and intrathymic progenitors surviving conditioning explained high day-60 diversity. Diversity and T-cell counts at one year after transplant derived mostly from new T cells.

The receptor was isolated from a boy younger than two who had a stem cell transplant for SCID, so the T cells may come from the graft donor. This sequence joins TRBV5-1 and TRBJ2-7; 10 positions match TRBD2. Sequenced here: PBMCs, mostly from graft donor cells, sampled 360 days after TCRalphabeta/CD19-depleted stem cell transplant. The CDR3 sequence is CASSSGTSAPEQYF. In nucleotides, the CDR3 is TGCGCCAGCAGCTCCGGGACTAGCGCTCCCGAGCAGTACTTC.